This record covers a single T cell receptor beta chain. This clone's antigen is unknown. One base away there is no much larger clone; base qualities are not given. The record originates from a study of radiotherapy plus CTLA-4 blockade in lung cancer listed by TCRdb under 2018. In the study overall: Objective responses occurred in 18% of enrolled patients, and 31% achieved disease control.

The library relied on the immunoSEQ multiplex PCR assay. TCRdb provides this immuneACCESS table in a form limited to in-frame rearrangements. Some clones are lacking; in checked studies, under half of them reflect an unresolved V gene, and why the rest are absent is not known. This sample comprises tens of thousands of clones, about 74% of them detected only once. Of the sample, over 2.5% is held by the ten largest clones. The CDR3 runs 16 residues from the cysteine to the phenylalanine. Of all the DNA, just the CDR3 is kept, 48 bases in frame from base 1. V trim: 1 base; J trim: 0 bases; unmatched bases: 5. Taken from the germline V gene, the CDR1 and CDR2 loops are SGHDN and FVKESK. In this study, focal radiation therapy paired with CTLA-4 blockade (ipilimumab) was tested in patients who had chemo-refractory metastatic non-small-cell lung cancer. Overall study results and their limits: After treatment with radiotherapy and ipilimumab, TCR clones that originated in tumors expanded in peripheral blood. Early dynamic changes in blood T cell clones, together with increased serum interferon-beta after radiation, were reported as the strongest predictors of response.

The chain is encoded by TRBV14 joined to TRBJ1-1; 7 nucleotides in the junction match TRBD1. Sequencing was performed on peripheral blood, taken from a patient treated with radiotherapy plus ipilimumab. This TCR derives from a human donor with non-small cell lung cancer whose response to radiotherapy plus ipilimumab could not be evaluated. The sequenced DNA: TGTGCCAGCAGCCAAGTGGAGGGGGCCATGAACACTGAAGCTTTCTTT. It is translated as CASSQVEGAMNTEAFF. This CDR3, with the reference TRBV14 and TRBJ1-1 proteins standing in past its ends, gives the full variable domain EAGVTQFPSHSVIEKGQTVTLRCDPISGHDNLYWYRRVMGKEIKFLLHFVKESKQDESGMPNNRFLAERTGGTYSTLKVQPAELEDSGVYFCASSQVEGAMNTEAFFGQGTRLTVV.